The source of this TCR beta chain is a study of control samples from healthy donors and cancer patients. The CDR3 is made up of 16 amino acids. V was cut by 1 base and J by 7 bases, with 14 bases left in between. Germline V gives CDR1 SGHAT, CDR2 FQNNGV. Data came from immunoSEQ multiplex PCR; TCRdb stores just in-frame clones and leaves some out. This table has more than 100,000 clones, under 95% appearing once. The sequenced material came from blood. The TCR sequence derives from a man between 18 and 29 years old in good health. V and J are TRBV11-2 and TRBJ1-6, with a weak D call TRBD1 (5 bases). The CDR3 DNA follows: TGTGCCAGCAGCTTAGTTCGGGGACCGTTAAATTCACCCCTCCACTTT. Translation: CASSLVRGPLNSPLHF.